The subject of this entry is one T cell receptor (beta chain). Its antigen remains unidentified. Base qualities were left out, and no much larger clone turns up one base away. Using the deep immunoSEQ assay, TCR CDR3 regions were amplified from genomic DNA by multiplex PCR. Extracted genomic DNA from each cell subset was distributed evenly across all wells of several immunoSEQ 96-well plates, and each plate was treated as a replicate. For sorted subsets, roughly 0.2 ug genomic DNA, equal to tens of thousands of T cell genomes, was loaded into each replicate PCR. Purified libraries were measured with a Qubit 3.0 fluorometer, size-checked on a Bioanalyzer 2100, and measured again with the KAPA Library Quantification kit. Each immunoSEQ 96-well plate was sequenced on its own single-read 150-cycle Illumina NextSeq 550 flow cell. The paper's data handling went like this. Because the immunoSEQ output held only junctional sequences and lacked quality scores, the filtering could not match the filtering applied to full-length reads. Sequences were annotated with PyIR, a Python wrapper for IgBLAST v1.9, and V/J genes and CDR3 were assigned using IMGT germline references. Reads with weak V/J assignments (E-value above 1e-6), missing CDR3, stop codons, out-of-frame junctions, or ambiguous translated residues were removed. V3J clonotypes were defined as sequences sharing an identical inferred V gene, J gene, and CDR3 amino acid sequence. The percentage overlap between two repertoires was calculated by dividing the number of shared unique clonotypes by the size of the smaller repertoire. Richness of each repertoire was evaluated using RTK rarefaction, the Chao1 estimator, and Recon v2.1 estimates of unobserved clonotypes. OLGA was used to compute generation probabilities for all TCRbeta clonotypes that the gDNA method yielded from a few donors. TCRdb carries this immuneACCESS record with in-frame sequences only. Its versions omit some clonotypes, under half of them owing to an unresolved V gene in the studies checked, with the rest unexplained. V, J and clone size derive from that table, while D and trimming were established from the DNA sequence. The sample table holds over 1.5 million clones, of which approximately 98% were seen once. About 0.45% of the sample rests with the top ten.

This record belongs to a study of shared clonotypes between healthy human individuals (dated by TCRdb to about 2020). About the study as a whole: The cohort comprised a couple of women and three men aged 18 to 49 years. For each donor, CD4 naive and CD4 memory were each run on three plates, CD8 naive on two plates, and CD8 memory on one plate. To estimate repertoire size and how much clonotypes are shared between individuals, the study performed deep sequencing of blood TCR repertoires from a handful of healthy adults. Libraries were prepared and TCR repertoires were sequenced by different laboratories using diverse techniques, in order to increase sequencing depth and limit assay-specific biases. Per donor, leukapheresis produced somewhere between about 0.85 and 8.9 billion PBMCs.

Healthy HIV-negative adults with no recently reported acute infections or vaccinations were included as donors. Every donor was a Caucasian adult residing in Nashville, Tennessee, USA. CD4+ T cells were enriched by magnetic negative selection; naive cells were then positively selected on CD45RA, and the negative fraction formed the memory subset. Blood was obtained by leukapheresis, after which PBMCs were separated by Ficoll-Histopaque density gradient centrifugation and cryopreserved in liquid nitrogen vapor phase. Purity and quantity of every magnetically sorted T cell population were checked by analytical flow cytometry. Genomic DNA was isolated from every sorted fraction and measured by UV absorbance on a Nanodrop 2000c. General findings and caveats noted by the study authors: Because the study included only a small number of donors, the genetic and exposure-history diversity represented was limited. Pairwise subsampling indicated that sequencing depth was expected to affect the degree of clonotype sharing among donors. Compared with non-shared clonotypes, the clonotypes found in all four sorted-subset donors had higher generation probabilities. Sampling was limited to blood, and TCR repertoires in tissue likely differ from TCR repertoires in blood. Even with the large sequencing depth, rarefaction of the sorted-subset datasets indicated that sequencing was incomplete. Across a handful of donors, roughly 5.1% of naive CD4, around 3.3% of naive CD8, about 2.3% of memory CD4, and over 0.35% of memory CD8 clonotypes were shared. Naive subsets generally had larger estimated clonotype richness than memory subsets.

The CDR3 goes from the cysteine to the phenylalanine over 10 residues. The DNA shown is the 30-base CDR3, in frame from base 1. From a lookup of the germline V gene (reference sequence), CDR1 and CDR2 are SGHKS and YYEKEE. V and J are truncated by 9 bases and 14 bases respectively, leaving an intervening sequence of 15 bases. This sequence originates from a man aged 25 to 40 in good health. The sequence is built from TRBV5-5 and TRBJ2-1; a tentative D call is TRBD1 (6 bases match). Sequencing was carried out using naive CD4+ T cells sorted from blood. The cell subset or site label for this specimen denotes: CD45RA+ positively selected. CDR3 sequence: CATCGQQKFF. The DNA reads TGTGCCACCTGCGGACAGCAAAAGTTCTTC.